The next 11 T cell receptor beta chains were all read from a single sample in a study of blood T cells in healthy people across ages. Sample-barcoded 5' priming and a J-beta primer mix drove a second PCR of about 7 to 12 cycles. TCRdb recomputed calls from the 5' RACE reads with MiXCR, one row per CDR3 protein. The profile shows 720,000 or so distinct CDR3 sequences, less than 45% of them singletons. The sequenced sample consisted of blood. The receptors stem from a man older than 75 in good health.

Details on this clonotype: A much larger clone differs by one base, so this may be a read error. The CDR3 coding sequence is TGTGCCAGCAGTTACTCGAGCCCGGGACGAGCATATACAGATACGCAGTATTTT. Its translation: CASSYSSPGRAYTDTQYF. This chain joins TRBV6-5 and TRBJ2-3; D is perhaps TRBD1 or TRBD2 (5 bases each). Germline V gene lookup returns CDR1 MNHEY and CDR2 SVGAGI. The CDR3 runs to 18 residues. V lost 0 bases, J lost 3 bases, and 19 bases lay in between.

In this sample, this clonotype turned up a few times. The gene calls are TRBV4-2 and TRBJ2-3; the D gene is possibly TRBD1 (5 bases). CDR3 length: 14 residues. Trimming removed 0 bases from V and 1 base from J, with 5 bases in between. Germline CDR1 and CDR2: LGHNA and YNFKEQ. The CDR3 loop is CASSQEGGTDTQYF. The DNA of the CDR3 is TGTGCCAGCAGCCAAGAAGGGGGCACAGATACGCAGTATTTT.

Details on this clonotype: The junction differs from germline at one of its ends, possibly a read error. J is TRBJ2-1 and V is TRBV3-1; D gene unclear. CDR3 size: 12 residues. The germline V gene has CDR1 LGHDT and CDR2 YNNKEL (reference sequence). This CDR3 is CANSQAPREQFF. The CDR3 nucleotides are TGTGCCAACAGCCAGGCTCCTCGGGAGCAGTTCTTC.

The J gene is TRBJ2-7, the V gene TRBV21-1. TRBV21-1 is a recognized pseudogene. The CDR3 runs to 14 residues. CDR3 sequence: CASSKGGRSYEQYF. The DNA of the CDR3 is TGTGCCAGCAGCAAAGGTGGAAGGAGCTACGAGCAGTACTTC.

In this sample, this clonotype turned up many times. The rearrangement joins TRBV5-1 to TRBJ2-1; D is ambiguous. V was pared by 3 bases and J by 6 bases, with 7 bases between. CDR3 length: 12 amino acids. Germline V lookup: CDR1 SGHRS, CDR2 YFSETQ. For the CDR3, the DNA is TGCGCCAGCAGCTCAGGTTCCAATGAGCAGTTCTTC. It yields the protein CASSSGSNEQFF.

The J gene is TRBJ1-5, the V gene TRBV6-2 or TRBV6-3, with a weak D call TRBD1 (5 bases). This CDR3 comprises 15 residues. The V end lost 4 bases, the J end lost 3 bases, and 13 bases lay between the germline ends. The germline V gene encodes CDR1 MNHEY and CDR2 SVGEGT. CDR3 coding DNA: TGTGCCAGCAGTTCACGAGACAGCTCCAATCAGCCCCAGCATTTT. Protein: CASSSRDSSNQPQHF.

The V and J genes are TRBV7-2 and TRBJ1-6; D gene unclear. Germline V lookup: CDR1 SGHTA, CDR2 FQGNSA. V was pared by 7 bases and J by 5 bases, with 12 bases between. This CDR3 has 14 residues. The CDR3 reads CASTPIRDNSPLHF. In DNA form, the CDR3 reads TGTGCCAGCACCCCTATAAGGGATAATTCACCCCTCCACTTT.

The rearrangement joins TRBV7-6 to TRBJ2-5; 9 positions match TRBD2. Germline V gene sequence: CDR1 SGHVS, CDR2 FNYEAQ. The CDR3 is 14 residues long. The ends lost 0 bases at V and 9 bases at J; junction bases unmatched: 5. The CDR3 loop is CASSLAEAGGAQYF. The CDR3 DNA reads TGTGCCAGCAGCTTAGCGGAGGCGGGGGGGGCCCAGTACTTC.

This clonotype was seen a few times. V and J are TRBV27 and TRBJ2-6, with D perhaps being TRBD1 or TRBD2 (5 bases each). This CDR3 is built from 18 residues. CDR1 and CDR2 (germline): MNHEY, SMNVEV (reference sequence). Trimming pared 4 bases from V and 0 bases from J, leaving 16 bases between. CDR3 sequence (DNA): TGTGCCAGCAGTTCTAATCCGGGACGGTCCTCTGGGGCCAACGTCCTGACTTTC. Amino acids: CASSSNPGRSSGANVLTF.

This clonotype was detected only a few times. The rearrangement links TRBV11-2 to TRBJ2-5, with 10 bases that match TRBD2. The CDR3 length is 15 residues. The germline gives CDR1 SGHAT, CDR2 FQNNGV. V trimming: 3 bases; J trimming: 4 bases; junction bases outside the gene matches: 5. In DNA form, the CDR3 reads TGTGCCAGCAGCTTTTATAGCGGGGGGTCAGAGACCCAGTACTTC. Its protein is CASSFYSGGSETQYF.

The chain recombines TRBV6-2 or TRBV6-3 with TRBJ2-2, with no clear D. The V end was cut by 6 bases, the J end by 0 bases, with 8 bases between. Germline V gene lookup returns CDR1 MNHEY and CDR2 SVGEGT. The CDR3 spans 14 residues. The CDR3 loop reads CASRRPANTGELFF. The CDR3 bases are TGTGCCAGCAGAAGACCAGCGAACACCGGGGAGCTGTTTTTT.